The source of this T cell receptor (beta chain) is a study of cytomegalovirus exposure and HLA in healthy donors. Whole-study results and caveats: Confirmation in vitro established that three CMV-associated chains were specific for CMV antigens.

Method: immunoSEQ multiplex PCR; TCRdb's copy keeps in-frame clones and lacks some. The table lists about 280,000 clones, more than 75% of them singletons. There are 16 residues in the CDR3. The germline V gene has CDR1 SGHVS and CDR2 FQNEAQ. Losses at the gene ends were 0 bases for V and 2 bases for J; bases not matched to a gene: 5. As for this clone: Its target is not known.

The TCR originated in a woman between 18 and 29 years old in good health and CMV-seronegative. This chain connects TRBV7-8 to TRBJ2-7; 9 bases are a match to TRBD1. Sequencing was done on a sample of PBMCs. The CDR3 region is CASSLADRGATYEQYF. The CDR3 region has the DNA TGTGCCAGCAGCTTAGCGGACAGGGGAGCGACCTACGAGCAGTACTTC.